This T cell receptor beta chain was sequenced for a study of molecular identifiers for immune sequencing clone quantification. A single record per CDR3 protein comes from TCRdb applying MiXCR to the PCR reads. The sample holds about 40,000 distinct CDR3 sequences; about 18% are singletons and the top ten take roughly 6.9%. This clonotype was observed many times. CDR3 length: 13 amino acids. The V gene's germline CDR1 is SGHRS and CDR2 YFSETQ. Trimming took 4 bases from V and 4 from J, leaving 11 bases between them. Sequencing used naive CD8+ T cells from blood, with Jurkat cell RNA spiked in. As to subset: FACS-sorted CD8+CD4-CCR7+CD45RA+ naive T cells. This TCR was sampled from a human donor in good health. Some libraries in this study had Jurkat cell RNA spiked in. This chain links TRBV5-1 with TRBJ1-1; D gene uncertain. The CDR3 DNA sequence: TGCGCCAGCAGCCCCACCTATGGCACTGAAGCTTTCTTT. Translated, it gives CASSPTYGTEAFF.